This is a list of T cell receptor beta chains from one sample in a study of blood T cell repertoires in COVID-19. Sequencing used immunoSEQ multiplex PCR; TCRdb keeps in-frame clones, though not all of them. This sample carries approximately 340,000 clones, around four fifths of them seen once, and the ten largest clones take almost 3%. Material: peripheral blood. The receptors originated from a man aged 25-45 years with active or convalescent COVID-19. Both conserved end residues are part of each CDR3. Each record gives: CDR3 DNA, CDR3 protein, clone size, V gene, J gene, D gene. A D gene is named only where the DNA matches it firmly. Some rows have no size entry. The others give once, few or many, or a class for an expanded clone.

CDR3nt: TGTGCCAAACCGGGACAGGGGCAATCTAACTATGGCTACACCTTC; CDR3aa: CAKPGQGQSNYGYTF; abundance: NA; v_gene: TRBV2; j_gene: TRBJ1-2; d_gene: TRBD1
CDR3nt: TGTGCCAGCAGCTTCCAGACTAGCGGGGCAAATGAGCAGTTCTTC; CDR3aa: CASSFQTSGANEQFF; abundance: NA; v_gene: TRBV11-2; j_gene: TRBJ2-1; d_gene: TRBD2
CDR3nt: TGTGCCAGCAGCTCTAACAGGGGGCGCAGAGATACGCAGTATTTT; CDR3aa: CASSSNRGRRDTQYF; abundance: NA; v_gene: TRBV3-1/TRBV3-2; j_gene: TRBJ2-3; d_gene: TRBD1
CDR3nt: TGTGCCAGCAGTCCCCTCGACGAGCAGTACTTC; CDR3aa: CASSPLDEQYF; abundance: few; v_gene: TRBV25-1; j_gene: TRBJ2-7; d_gene: NA
CDR3nt: TGTGCCAGCAGCGGCAGACTAGTCGGGAATGAGCAGTTCTTC; CDR3aa: CASSGRLVGNEQFF; abundance: NA; v_gene: TRBV7-2; j_gene: TRBJ2-1; d_gene: NA
CDR3nt: TGTGCCAGCAGTACCGGGGTAGAGCAGTACTTC; CDR3aa: CASSTGVEQYF; abundance: NA; v_gene: TRBV6-5; j_gene: TRBJ2-7; d_gene: NA
CDR3nt: TGTGCCAGCAGCTCACCTTCGGGAGGCACCGGGGAGCTGTTTTTT; CDR3aa: CASSSPSGGTGELFF; abundance: few; v_gene: TRBV13; j_gene: TRBJ2-2; d_gene: TRBD2
CDR3nt: TGTGCCAGCAGCTTAGGACAGTTCTATAATTCACCCCTCCACTTT; CDR3aa: CASSLGQFYNSPLHF; abundance: NA; v_gene: TRBV7-2; j_gene: TRBJ1-6; d_gene: NA
CDR3nt: TGCAGCGTCGGGACTAGCGGGAGCTACGAGCAGTACTTC; CDR3aa: CSVGTSGSYEQYF; abundance: few; v_gene: TRBV29-1; j_gene: TRBJ2-7; d_gene: TRBD2
CDR3nt: TGTGCCAGCACTCCTGGCATGGCTAGCGGATACAATGAGCAGTTCTTC; CDR3aa: CASTPGMASGYNEQFF; abundance: NA; v_gene: TRBV3-1/TRBV3-2; j_gene: TRBJ2-1; d_gene: TRBD2
CDR3nt: TGCAGTGCAGAAAGACAGGGGGGGCAGTACTTC; CDR3aa: CSAERQGGQYF; abundance: once; v_gene: TRBV20-1; j_gene: TRBJ2-7; d_gene: TRBD1
CDR3nt: TGTGCCAGCAGTTCGGTCAGCGGGGGCGTGAGGGATGAGCAGTTCTTC; CDR3aa: CASSSVSGGVRDEQFF; abundance: NA; v_gene: TRBV6-6; j_gene: TRBJ2-1; d_gene: TRBD2
CDR3nt: TGTGCCAGTAGCGCGACAGGGTTTACCTACAATGAGCAGTTCTTC; CDR3aa: CASSATGFTYNEQFF; abundance: NA; v_gene: TRBV19; j_gene: TRBJ2-1; d_gene: TRBD1
CDR3nt: TGTGCCAGCAGTTCGACAGGGAAAAACATTCAGTACTTC; CDR3aa: CASSSTGKNIQYF; abundance: NA; v_gene: TRBV6-6; j_gene: TRBJ2-4; d_gene: TRBD1
CDR3nt: TGCGCCCTAAAGACAGGGGACGAGCAGTACTTC; CDR3aa: CALKTGDEQYF; abundance: NA; v_gene: TRBV5-1; j_gene: TRBJ2-7; d_gene: TRBD1
CDR3nt: TGTGCCAGCAGCCAAGATATGACAGGGTCTGGCTACACCTTC; CDR3aa: CASSQDMTGSGYTF; abundance: once; v_gene: TRBV4-2; j_gene: TRBJ1-2; d_gene: TRBD1
CDR3nt: TGTGCCAGCAGCCCCGCAGGGGACTATGGCTACACCTTC; CDR3aa: CASSPAGDYGYTF; abundance: NA; v_gene: TRBV6-5; j_gene: TRBJ1-2; d_gene: NA
CDR3nt: TGTGCCAGCAGTTTCCCCGCGGACTCGGTTCAGCCCCAGCATTTT; CDR3aa: CASSFPADSVQPQHF; abundance: NA; v_gene: TRBV28; j_gene: TRBJ1-5; d_gene: NA
CDR3nt: TGTGCCTTTCAGATCTCCTCTGGAAACACCATATATTTT; CDR3aa: CAFQISSGNTIYF; abundance: NA; v_gene: TRBV30; j_gene: TRBJ1-3; d_gene: NA
CDR3nt: TGTGCCAGCAGCGTAGGGCACGGGGGGAACTCCTACGAGCAGTACTTC; CDR3aa: CASSVGHGGNSYEQYF; abundance: NA; v_gene: TRBV9; j_gene: TRBJ2-7; d_gene: TRBD2
CDR3nt: TGTGCCAGCAGCAGGACTAGCGGGAGTTTGGATGAGCAGTTCTTC; CDR3aa: CASSRTSGSLDEQFF; abundance: few; v_gene: TRBV9; j_gene: TRBJ2-1; d_gene: TRBD2
CDR3nt: TGTGCCAGCTCCTCCGGGACATACGCGGGCTATGGCTACACCTTC; CDR3aa: CASSSGTYAGYGYTF; abundance: NA; v_gene: TRBV9; j_gene: TRBJ1-2; d_gene: NA
CDR3nt: TGCGCCAGCAGCTTGGCCCCCGTAACTGGGGCCAACGTCCTGACTTTC; CDR3aa: CASSLAPVTGANVLTF; abundance: NA; v_gene: TRBV5-1; j_gene: TRBJ2-6; d_gene: NA
CDR3nt: TGTGCCAGCAGCCGATTTCGGACAGGTAGCAATCAGCCCCAGCATTTT; CDR3aa: CASSRFRTGSNQPQHF; abundance: NA; v_gene: TRBV5-5; j_gene: TRBJ1-5; d_gene: TRBD1
CDR3nt: TGTGCCAGCAGTGAGACGACAGGGCGAGGTGGCTACACCTTC; CDR3aa: CASSETTGRGGYTF; abundance: NA; v_gene: TRBV6-2/TRBV6-3; j_gene: TRBJ1-2; d_gene: TRBD1
CDR3nt: TGTGCCAGCTCACCAGCGACAGTTGTCATTGGCTACACCTTC; CDR3aa: CASSPATVVIGYTF; abundance: NA; v_gene: TRBV18; j_gene: TRBJ1-2; d_gene: NA
CDR3nt: TGTGCCAGCAGTGAATTTGGGCTTCGGAATTCACCCCTCCACTTT; CDR3aa: CASSEFGLRNSPLHF; abundance: NA; v_gene: TRBV25-1; j_gene: TRBJ1-6; d_gene: NA
CDR3nt: TGTGCCACCAGCAGAGATCTCGGGAGGACCTACAATGAGCAGTTCTTC; CDR3aa: CATSRDLGRTYNEQFF; abundance: NA; v_gene: TRBV15; j_gene: TRBJ2-1; d_gene: TRBD2